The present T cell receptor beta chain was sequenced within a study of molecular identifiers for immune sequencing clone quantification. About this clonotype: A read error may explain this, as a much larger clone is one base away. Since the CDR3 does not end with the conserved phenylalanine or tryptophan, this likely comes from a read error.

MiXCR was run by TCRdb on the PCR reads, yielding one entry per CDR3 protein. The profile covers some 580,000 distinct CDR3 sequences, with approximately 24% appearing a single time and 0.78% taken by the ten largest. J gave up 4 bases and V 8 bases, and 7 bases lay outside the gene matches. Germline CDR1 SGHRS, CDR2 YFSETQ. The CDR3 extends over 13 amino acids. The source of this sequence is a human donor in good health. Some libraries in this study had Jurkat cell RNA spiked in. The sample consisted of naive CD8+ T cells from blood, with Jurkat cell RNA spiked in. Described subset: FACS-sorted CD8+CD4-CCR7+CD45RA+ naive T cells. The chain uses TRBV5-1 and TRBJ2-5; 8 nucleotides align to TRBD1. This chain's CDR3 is CASISGTGETQYI. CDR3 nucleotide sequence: TGCGCCAGTATCTCCGGGACAGGAGAGACCCAGTACATC.